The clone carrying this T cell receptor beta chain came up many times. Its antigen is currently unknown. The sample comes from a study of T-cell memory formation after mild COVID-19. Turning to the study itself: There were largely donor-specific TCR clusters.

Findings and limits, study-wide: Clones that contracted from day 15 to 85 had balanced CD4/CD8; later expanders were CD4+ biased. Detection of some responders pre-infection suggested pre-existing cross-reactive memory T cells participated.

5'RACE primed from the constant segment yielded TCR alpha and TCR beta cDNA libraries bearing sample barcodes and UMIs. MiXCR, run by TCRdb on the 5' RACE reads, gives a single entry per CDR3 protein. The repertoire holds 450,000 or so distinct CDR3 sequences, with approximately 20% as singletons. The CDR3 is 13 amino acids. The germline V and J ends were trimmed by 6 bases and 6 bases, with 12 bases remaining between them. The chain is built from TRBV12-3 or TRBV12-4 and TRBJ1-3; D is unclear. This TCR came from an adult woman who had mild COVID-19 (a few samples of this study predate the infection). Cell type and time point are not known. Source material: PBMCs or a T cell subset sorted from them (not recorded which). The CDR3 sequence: CASSYWTENTIYF. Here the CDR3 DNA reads TGTGCCAGCAGCTATTGGACCGAAAACACCATATATTTT.